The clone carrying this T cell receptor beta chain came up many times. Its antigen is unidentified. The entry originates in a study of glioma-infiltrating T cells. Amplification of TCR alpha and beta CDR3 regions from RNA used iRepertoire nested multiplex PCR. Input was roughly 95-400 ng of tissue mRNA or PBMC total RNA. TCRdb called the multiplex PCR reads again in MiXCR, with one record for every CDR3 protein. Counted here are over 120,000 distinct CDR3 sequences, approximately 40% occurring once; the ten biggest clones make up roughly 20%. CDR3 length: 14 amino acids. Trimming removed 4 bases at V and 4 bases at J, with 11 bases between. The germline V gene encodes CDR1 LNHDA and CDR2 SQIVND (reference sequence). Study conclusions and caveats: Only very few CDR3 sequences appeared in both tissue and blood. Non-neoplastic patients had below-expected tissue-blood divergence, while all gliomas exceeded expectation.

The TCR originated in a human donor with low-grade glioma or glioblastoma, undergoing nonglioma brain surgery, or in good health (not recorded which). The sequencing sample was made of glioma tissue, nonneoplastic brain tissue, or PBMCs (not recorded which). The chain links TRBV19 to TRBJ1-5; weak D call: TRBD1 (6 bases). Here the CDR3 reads CASSTQGNNQPQHF. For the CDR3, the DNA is TGTGCCAGTAGTACACAGGGAAATAATCAGCCCCAGCATTTT.